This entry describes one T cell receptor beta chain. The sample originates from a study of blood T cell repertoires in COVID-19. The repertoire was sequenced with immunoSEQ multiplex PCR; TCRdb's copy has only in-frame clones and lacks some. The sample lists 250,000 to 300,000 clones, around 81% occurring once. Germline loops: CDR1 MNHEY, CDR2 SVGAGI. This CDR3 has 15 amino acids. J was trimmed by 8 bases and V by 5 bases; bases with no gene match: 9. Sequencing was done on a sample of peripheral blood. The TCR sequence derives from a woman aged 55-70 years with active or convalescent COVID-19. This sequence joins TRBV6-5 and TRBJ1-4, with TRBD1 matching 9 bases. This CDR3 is CASSRARDRAEKLFF. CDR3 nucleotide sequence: TGTGCCAGCAGTCGAGCCCGGGACAGGGCAGAAAAACTGTTTTTT.